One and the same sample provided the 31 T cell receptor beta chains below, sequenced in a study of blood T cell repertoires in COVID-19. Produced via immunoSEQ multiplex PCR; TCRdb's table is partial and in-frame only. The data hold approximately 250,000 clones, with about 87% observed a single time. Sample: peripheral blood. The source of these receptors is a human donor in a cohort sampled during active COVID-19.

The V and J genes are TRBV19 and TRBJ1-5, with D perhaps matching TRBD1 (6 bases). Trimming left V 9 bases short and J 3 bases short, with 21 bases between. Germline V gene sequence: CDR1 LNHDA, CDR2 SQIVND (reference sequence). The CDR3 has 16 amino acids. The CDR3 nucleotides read TGTGCCAGCACCGAGGGGGTGGTAAGCCTCAATCAGCCCCAGCATTTT. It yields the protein CASTEGVVSLNQPQHF.

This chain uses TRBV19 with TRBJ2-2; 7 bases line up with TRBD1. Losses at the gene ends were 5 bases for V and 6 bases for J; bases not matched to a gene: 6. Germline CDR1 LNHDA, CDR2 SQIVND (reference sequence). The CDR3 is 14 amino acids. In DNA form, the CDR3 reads TGTGCCAGTAGTTCGGGACAGCCCCCCGGGGAGCTGTTTTTT. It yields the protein CASSSGQPPGELFF.

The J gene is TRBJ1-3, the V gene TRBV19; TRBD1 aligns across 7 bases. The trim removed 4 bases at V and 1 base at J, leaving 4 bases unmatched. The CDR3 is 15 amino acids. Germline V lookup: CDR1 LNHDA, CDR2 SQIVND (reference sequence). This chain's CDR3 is CASSRGQKSGNTIYF. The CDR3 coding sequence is TGTGCCAGTAGTAGGGGACAGAAATCTGGAAACACCATATATTTT.

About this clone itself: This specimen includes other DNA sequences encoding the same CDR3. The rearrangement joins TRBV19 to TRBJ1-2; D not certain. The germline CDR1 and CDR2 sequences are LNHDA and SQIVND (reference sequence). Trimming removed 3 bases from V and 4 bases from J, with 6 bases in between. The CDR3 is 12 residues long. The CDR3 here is CASSISVYGYTF. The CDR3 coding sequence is TGTGCCAGTAGTATTTCGGTCTATGGCTACACCTTC.

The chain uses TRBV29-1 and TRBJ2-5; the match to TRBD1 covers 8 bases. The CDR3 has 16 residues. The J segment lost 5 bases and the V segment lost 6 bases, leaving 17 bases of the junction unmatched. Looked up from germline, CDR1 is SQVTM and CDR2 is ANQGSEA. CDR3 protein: CSVSGGAGGLEETQYF. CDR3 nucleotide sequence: TGCAGCGTCTCCGGAGGGGCAGGGGGCTTGGAGGAGACCCAGTACTTC.

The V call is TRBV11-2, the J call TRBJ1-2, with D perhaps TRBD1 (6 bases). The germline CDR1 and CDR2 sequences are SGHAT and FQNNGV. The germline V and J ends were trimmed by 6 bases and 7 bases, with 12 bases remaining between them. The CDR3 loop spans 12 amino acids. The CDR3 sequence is CASSYRVGGYTF. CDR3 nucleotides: TGTGCCAGCAGTTACAGGGTCGGTGGCTACACCTTC.

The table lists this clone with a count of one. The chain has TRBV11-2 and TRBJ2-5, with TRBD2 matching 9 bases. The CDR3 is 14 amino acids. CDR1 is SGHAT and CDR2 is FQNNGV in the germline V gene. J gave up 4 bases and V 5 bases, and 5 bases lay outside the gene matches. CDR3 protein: CASSRSGRGETQYF. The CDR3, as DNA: TGTGCCAGCAGCCGTAGCGGGAGAGGAGAGACCCAGTACTTC.

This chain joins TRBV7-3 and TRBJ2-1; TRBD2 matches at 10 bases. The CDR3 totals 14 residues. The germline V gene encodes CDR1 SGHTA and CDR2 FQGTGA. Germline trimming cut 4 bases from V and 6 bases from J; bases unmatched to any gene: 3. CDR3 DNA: TGTGCCAGCAGCTCCGGACTAGCGGCCAATGAGCAGTTCTTC. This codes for CASSSGLAANEQFF.

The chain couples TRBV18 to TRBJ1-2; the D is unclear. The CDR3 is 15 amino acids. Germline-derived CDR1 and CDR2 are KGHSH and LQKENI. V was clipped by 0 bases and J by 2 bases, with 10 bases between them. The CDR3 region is CASSPPNSINYGYTF. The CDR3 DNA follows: TGTGCCAGCTCACCACCAAACAGTATCAACTATGGCTACACCTTC.

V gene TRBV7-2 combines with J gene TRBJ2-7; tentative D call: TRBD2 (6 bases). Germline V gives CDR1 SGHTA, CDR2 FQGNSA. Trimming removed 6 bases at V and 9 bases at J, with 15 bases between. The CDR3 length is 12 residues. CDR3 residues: CASSKPGLGQYF. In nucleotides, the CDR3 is TGTGCCAGCAGTAAACCGGGACTCGGGCAGTACTTC. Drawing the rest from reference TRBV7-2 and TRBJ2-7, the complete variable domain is GAGVSQSPSNKVTEKGKDVELRCDPISGHTALYWYRQSLGQGLEFLIYFQGNSAPDKSGLPSDRFSAERTGGSVSTLTIQRTQQEDSAVYLCASSKPGLGQYFGPGTRLTVT.

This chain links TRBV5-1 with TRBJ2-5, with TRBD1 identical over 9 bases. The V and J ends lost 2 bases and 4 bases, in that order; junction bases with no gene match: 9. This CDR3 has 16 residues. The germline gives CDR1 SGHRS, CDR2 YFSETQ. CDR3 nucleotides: TGCGCCAGCAGCTTTACGGACAGGGGTTCTGGAGAGACCCAGTACTTC. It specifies CASSFTDRGSGETQYF.

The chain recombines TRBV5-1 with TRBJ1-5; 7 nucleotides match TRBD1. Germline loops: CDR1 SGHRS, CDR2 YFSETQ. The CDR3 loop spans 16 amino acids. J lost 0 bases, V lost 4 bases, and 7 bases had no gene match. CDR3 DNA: TGCGCCAGCAGCCCGACAGGGATTAATAGCAATCAGCCCCAGCATTTT. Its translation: CASSPTGINSNQPQHF.

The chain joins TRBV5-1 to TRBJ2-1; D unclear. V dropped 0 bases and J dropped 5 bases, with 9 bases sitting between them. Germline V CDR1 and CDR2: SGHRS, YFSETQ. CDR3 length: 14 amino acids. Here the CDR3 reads CASSLETVNNEQFF. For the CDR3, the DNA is TGCGCCAGCAGCTTGGAAACAGTCAACAATGAGCAGTTCTTC. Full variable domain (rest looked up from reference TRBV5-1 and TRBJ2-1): KAGVTQTPRYLIKTRGQQVTLSCSPISGHRSVSWYQQTPGQGLQFLFEYFSETQRNKGNFPGRFSGRQFSNSRSEMNVSTLELGDSALYLCASSLETVNNEQFFGPGTRLTVL.

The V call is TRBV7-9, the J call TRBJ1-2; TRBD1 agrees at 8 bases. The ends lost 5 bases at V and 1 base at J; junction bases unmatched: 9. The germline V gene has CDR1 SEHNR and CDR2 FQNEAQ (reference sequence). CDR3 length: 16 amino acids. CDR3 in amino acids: CASSPRTGQINYGYTF. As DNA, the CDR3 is TGTGCCAGCAGCCCCCGGACAGGGCAAATTAACTATGGCTACACCTTC.

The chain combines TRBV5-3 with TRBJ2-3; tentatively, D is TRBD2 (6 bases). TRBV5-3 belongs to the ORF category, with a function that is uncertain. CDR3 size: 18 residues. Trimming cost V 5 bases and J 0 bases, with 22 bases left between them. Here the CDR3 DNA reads TGTGCCAGAAGTCCCGAAGGGTCATCTAGCGATAGCACAGATACGCAGTATTTT. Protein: CARSPEGSSSDSTDTQYF.

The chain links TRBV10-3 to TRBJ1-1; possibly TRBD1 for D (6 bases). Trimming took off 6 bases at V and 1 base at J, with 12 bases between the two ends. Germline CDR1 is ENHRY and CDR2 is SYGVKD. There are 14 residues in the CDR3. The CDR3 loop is CAISPTGQNTEAFF. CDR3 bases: TGTGCCATCAGCCCTACGGGACAGAACACTGAAGCTTTCTTT.

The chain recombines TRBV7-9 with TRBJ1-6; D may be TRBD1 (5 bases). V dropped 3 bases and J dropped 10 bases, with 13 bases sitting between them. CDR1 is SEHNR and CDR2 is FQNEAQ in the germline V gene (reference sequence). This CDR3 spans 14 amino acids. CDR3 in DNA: TGTGCCAGCAGCTTGGGACGGGACTCATCACCCCTCCACTTT. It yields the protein CASSLGRDSSPLHF.

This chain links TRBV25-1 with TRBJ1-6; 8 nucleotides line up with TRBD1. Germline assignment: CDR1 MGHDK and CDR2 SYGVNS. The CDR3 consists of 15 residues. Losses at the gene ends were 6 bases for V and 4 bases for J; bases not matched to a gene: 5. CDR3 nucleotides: TGTGCCAGCAGAACAGGGGGGATTTATAATTCACCCCTCCACTTT. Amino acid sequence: CASRTGGIYNSPLHF.

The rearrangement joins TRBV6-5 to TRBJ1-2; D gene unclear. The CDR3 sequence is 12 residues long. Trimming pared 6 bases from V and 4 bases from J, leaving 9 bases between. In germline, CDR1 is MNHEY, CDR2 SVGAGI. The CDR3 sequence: CASRKSSYGYTF. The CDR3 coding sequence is TGTGCCAGCAGAAAGTCGAGCTATGGCTACACCTTC.

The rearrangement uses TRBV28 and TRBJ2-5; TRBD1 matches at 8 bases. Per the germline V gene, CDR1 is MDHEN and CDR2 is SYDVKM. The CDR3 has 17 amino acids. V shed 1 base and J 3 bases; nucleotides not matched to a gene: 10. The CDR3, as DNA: TGTGCCAGCAGTTTATTGGGGCAGGGGGCGTGGGAAGAGACCCAGTACTTC. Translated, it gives CASSLLGQGAWEETQYF.

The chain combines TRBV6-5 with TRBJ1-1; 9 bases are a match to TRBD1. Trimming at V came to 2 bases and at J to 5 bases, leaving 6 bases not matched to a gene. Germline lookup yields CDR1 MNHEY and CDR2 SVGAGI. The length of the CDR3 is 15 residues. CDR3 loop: CASSYLGQGSTEAFF. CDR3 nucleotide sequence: TGTGCCAGCAGTTACCTCGGACAGGGGTCAACTGAAGCTTTCTTT.

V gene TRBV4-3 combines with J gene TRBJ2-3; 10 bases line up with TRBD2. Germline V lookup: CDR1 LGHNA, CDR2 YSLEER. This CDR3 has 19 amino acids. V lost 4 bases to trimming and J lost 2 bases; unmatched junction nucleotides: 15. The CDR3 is CASSPHRRSGGAFTDTQYF. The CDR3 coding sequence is TGCGCCAGCAGCCCACACCGGCGGAGCGGGGGGGCGTTCACAGATACGCAGTATTTT.

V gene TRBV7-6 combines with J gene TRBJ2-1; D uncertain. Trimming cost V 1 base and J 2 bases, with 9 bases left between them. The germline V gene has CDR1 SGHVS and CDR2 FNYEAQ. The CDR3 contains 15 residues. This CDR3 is CASSLEQLPYNEQFF. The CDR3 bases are TGTGCCAGCAGCTTAGAACAGTTACCCTACAATGAGCAGTTCTTC.

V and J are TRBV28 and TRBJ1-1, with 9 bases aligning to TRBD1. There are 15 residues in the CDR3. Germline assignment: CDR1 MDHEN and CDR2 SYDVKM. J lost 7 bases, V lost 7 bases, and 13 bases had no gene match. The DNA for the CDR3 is TGTGCCAGCACCACCCGAGGGACAGGGTATAATGAAGCTTTCTTT. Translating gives CASTTRGTGYNEAFF.

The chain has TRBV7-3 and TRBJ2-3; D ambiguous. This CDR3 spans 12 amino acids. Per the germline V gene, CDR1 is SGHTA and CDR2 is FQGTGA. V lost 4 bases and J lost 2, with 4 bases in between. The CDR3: CASSSYTDTQYF. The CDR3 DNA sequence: TGTGCCAGCAGCTCCTACACAGATACGCAGTATTTT.

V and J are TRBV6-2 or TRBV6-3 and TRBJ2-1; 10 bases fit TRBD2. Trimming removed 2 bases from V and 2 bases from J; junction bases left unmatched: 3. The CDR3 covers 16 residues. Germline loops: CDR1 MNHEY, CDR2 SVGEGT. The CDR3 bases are TGTGCCAGCAGTTACGGGAGCGGGGGGGCCTACAATGAGCAGTTCTTC. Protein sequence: CASSYGSGGAYNEQFF.

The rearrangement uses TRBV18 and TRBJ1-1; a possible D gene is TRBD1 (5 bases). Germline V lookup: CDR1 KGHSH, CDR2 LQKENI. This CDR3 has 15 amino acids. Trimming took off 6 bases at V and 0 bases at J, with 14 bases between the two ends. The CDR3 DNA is TGTGCCAGCTCGGGGGGTAGACGGTTGAACACTGAAGCTTTCTTT. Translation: CASSGGRRLNTEAFF.

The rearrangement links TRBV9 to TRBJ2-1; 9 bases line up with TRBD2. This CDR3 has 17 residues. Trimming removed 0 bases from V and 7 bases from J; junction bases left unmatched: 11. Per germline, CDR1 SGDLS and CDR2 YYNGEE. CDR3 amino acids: CASSVASAGGPRNEQFF. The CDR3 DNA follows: TGTGCCAGCAGCGTAGCAAGCGCGGGAGGGCCGAGGAATGAGCAGTTCTTC.

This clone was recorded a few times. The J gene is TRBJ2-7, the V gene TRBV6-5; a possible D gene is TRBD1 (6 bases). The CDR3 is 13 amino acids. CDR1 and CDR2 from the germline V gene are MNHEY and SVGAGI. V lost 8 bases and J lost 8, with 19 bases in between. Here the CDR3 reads CASADRNLLQQYF. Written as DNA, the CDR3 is TGTGCCAGCGCCGACAGGAACCTACTGCAGCAGTACTTC.

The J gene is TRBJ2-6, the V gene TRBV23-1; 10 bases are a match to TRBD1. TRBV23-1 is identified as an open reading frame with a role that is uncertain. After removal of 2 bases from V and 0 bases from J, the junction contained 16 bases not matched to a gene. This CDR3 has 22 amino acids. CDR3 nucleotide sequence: TGCGCCAGCAGTCAACCGATCCGAGAGAGACAGGGGGCCTACTCTGGGGCCAACGTCCTGACTTTC. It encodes CASSQPIRERQGAYSGANVLTF.

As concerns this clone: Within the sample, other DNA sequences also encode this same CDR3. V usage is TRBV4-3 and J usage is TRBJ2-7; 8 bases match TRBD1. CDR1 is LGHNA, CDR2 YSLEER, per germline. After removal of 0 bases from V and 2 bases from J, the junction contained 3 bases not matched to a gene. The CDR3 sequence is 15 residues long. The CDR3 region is CASSQDRQGTYEQYF. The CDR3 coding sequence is TGCGCCAGCAGCCAAGATCGACAGGGGACCTACGAGCAGTACTTC.